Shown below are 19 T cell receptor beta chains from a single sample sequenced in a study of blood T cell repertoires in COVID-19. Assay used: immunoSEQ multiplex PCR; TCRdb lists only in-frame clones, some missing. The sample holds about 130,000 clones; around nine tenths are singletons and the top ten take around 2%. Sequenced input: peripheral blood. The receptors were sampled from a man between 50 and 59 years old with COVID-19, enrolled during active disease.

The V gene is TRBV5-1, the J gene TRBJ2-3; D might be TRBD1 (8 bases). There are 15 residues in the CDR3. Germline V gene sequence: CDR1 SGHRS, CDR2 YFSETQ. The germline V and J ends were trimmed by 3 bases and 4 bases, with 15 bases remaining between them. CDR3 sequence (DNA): TGCGCCAGCAGCTCACAGGGGGGGTATCCAGATACGCAGTATTTT. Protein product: CASSSQGGYPDTQYF. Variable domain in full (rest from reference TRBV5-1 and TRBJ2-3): KAGVTQTPRYLIKTRGQQVTLSCSPISGHRSVSWYQQTPGQGLQFLFEYFSETQRNKGNFPGRFSGRQFSNSRSEMNVSTLELGDSALYLCASSSQGGYPDTQYFGPGTRLTVL.

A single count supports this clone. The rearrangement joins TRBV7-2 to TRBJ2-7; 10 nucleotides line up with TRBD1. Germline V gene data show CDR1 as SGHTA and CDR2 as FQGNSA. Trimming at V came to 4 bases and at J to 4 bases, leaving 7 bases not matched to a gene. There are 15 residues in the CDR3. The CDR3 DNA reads TGTGCCAGCAGCTCCCAGACAGGGGGCGGGTACGAGCAGTACTTC. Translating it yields CASSSQTGGGYEQYF.

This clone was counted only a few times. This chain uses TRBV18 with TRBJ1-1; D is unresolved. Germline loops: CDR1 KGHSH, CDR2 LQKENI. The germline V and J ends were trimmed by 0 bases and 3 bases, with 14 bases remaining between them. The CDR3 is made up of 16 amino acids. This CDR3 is CASSPPSRGSDTEAFF. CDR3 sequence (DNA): TGTGCCAGCTCACCACCTAGTCGGGGTTCGGACACTGAAGCTTTCTTT.

CDR3 nucleotide sequence: TGTGCCAGCAGTTACTGGACAGCGCAAAACACCATATATTTT. It encodes CASSYWTAQNTIYF. V and J are TRBV6-7 and TRBJ1-3, with a weak D call TRBD1 (6 bases). TRBV6-7 belongs to the ORF category, with a function that is uncertain. This CDR3 contains 14 residues. V was pared by 1 base and J by 6 bases, with 10 bases between.

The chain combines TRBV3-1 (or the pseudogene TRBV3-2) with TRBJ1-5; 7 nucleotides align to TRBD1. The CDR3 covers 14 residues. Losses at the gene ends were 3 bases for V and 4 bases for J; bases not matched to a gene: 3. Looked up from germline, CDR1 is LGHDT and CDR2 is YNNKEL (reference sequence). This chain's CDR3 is CASSHRGLNQPQHF. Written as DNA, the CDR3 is TGTGCCAGCAGCCACAGGGGGTTGAATCAGCCCCAGCATTTT.

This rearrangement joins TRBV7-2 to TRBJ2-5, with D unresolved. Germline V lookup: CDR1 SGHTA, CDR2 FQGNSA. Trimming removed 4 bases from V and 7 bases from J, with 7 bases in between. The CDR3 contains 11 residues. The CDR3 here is CASSSYGTQYF. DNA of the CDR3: TGTGCCAGCAGCTCCTACGGGACCCAGTACTTC. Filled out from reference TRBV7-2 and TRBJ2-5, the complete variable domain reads GAGVSQSPSNKVTEKGKDVELRCDPISGHTALYWYRQSLGQGLEFLIYFQGNSAPDKSGLPSDRFSAERTGGSVSTLTIQRTQQEDSAVYLCASSSYGTQYFGPGTRLLVL.

The CDR3 coding sequence is TGTGCCAGCAGCTTGTGGACAGGGACTAGCAATCAGCCCCAGCATTTT. Translated: CASSLWTGTSNQPQHF. This chain connects TRBV5-6 to TRBJ1-5; 8 bases are shared with TRBD1. The V and J ends lost 1 base and 0 bases, in that order; junction bases with no gene match: 3. Germline values: CDR1 SGHDT, CDR2 YYEEEE. This CDR3 is 16 amino acids long. The whole variable domain, filled in from reference TRBV5-6 and TRBJ1-5, reads DAGVTQSPTHLIKTRGQQVTLRCSPKSGHDTVSWYQQALGQGPQFIFQYYEEEERQRGNFPDRFSGHQFPNYSSELNVNALLLGDSALYLCASSLWTGTSNQPQHFGDGTRLSIL.

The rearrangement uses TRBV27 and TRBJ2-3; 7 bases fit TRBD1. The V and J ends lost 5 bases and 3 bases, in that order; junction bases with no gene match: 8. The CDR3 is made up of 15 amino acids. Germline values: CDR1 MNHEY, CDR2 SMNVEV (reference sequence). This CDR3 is CASSKDRRLTDTQYF. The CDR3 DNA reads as TGTGCCAGCAGTAAGGACAGGCGATTAACAGATACGCAGTATTTT.

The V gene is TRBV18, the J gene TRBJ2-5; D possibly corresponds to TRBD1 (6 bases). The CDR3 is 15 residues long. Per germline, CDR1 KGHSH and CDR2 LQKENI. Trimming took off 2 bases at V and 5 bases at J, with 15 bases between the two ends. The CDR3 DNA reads TGTGCCAGCTCACCAACAGGGAACGGTTGGGAGACCCAGTACTTC. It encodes CASSPTGNGWETQYF.

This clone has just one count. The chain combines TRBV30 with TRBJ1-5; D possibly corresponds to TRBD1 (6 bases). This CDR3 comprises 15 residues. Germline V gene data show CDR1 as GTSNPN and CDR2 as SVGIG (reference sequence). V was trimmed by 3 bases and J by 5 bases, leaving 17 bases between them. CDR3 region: CAWRWKGTPDQPQHF. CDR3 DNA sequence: TGTGCCTGGAGGTGGAAAGGGACACCTGATCAGCCCCAGCATTTT.

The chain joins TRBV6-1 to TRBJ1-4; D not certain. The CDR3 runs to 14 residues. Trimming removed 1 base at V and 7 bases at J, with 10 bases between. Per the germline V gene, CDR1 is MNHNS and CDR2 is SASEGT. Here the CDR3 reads CASSEVELREKLFF. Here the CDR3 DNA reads TGTGCCAGCAGTGAAGTCGAATTGCGTGAAAAACTGTTTTTT.

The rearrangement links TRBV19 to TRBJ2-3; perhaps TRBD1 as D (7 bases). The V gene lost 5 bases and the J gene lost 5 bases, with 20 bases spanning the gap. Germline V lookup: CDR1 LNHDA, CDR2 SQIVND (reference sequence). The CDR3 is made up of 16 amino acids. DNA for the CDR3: TGTGCCAGTAGTCAATTAGGGGGCAGGGAGGAAGATACGCAGTATTTT. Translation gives CASSQLGGREEDTQYF.

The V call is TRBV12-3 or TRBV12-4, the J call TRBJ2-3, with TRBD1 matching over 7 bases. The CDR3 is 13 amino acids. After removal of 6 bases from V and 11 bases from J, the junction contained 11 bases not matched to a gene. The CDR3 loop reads CASSRTTGLGQYF. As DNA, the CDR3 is TGTGCCAGCAGCCGCACGACAGGGCTGGGGCAGTATTTT.

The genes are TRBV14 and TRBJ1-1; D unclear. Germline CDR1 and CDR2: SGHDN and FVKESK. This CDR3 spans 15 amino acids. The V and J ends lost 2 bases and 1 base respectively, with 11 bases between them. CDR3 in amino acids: CASSQPPGGNTEAFF. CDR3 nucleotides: TGTGCCAGCAGCCAACCTCCGGGTGGGAACACTGAAGCTTTCTTT.

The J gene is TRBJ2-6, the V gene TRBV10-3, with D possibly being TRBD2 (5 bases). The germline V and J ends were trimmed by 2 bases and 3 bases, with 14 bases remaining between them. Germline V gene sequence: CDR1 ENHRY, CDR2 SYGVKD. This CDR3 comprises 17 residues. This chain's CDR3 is CAISERGSVGGANVLTF. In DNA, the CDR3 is TGTGCCATCAGTGAGAGAGGGTCGGTAGGTGGGGCCAACGTCCTGACTTTC.

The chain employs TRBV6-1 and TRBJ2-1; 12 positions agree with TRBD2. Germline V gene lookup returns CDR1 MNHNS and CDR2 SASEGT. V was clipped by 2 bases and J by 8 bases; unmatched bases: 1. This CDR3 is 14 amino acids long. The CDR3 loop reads CASSELAGGHEQFF. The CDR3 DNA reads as TGTGCCAGCAGTGAACTAGCGGGAGGGCATGAGCAGTTCTTC.

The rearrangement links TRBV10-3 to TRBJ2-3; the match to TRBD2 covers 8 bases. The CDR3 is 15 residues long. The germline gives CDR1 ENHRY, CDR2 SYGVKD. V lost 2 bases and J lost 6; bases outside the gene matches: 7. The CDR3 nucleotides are TGTGCCATCAGTGAGGAGGGACTAGAAACCGATACGCAGTATTTT. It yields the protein CAISEEGLETDTQYF.

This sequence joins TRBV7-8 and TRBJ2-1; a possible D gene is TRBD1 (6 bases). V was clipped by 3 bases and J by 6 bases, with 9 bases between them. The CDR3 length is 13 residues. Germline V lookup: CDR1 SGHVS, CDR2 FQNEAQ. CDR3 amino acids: CASSFIRGNEQFF. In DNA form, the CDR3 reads TGTGCCAGCAGCTTTATCAGGGGCAATGAGCAGTTCTTC.

CDR3 region: CASSLGGGTEAFF. The CDR3 bases are TGTGCCAGCAGCCTAGGGGGGGGGACTGAAGCTTTCTTT. The genes are TRBV28 and TRBJ1-1, with D perhaps TRBD1 (6 bases). This CDR3 is 13 amino acids long. Trimming stripped 6 bases from V and 5 bases from J, with 13 bases between. CDR1 and CDR2 from the germline V gene are MDHEN and SYDVKM.